Listed here is a single T cell receptor (beta chain). Its target is not known. The CDR3 extends over 17 amino acids. In germline, CDR1 is MNHEY, CDR2 SVGEGT. This specimen comes from a study of monozygotic twins with inflammatory bowel disease. Study-level results: Immunosuppressive treatments differing between patients may have added repertoire variability. IBD patients carried less diverse TCRbeta repertoires (inverse Simpson) than healthy co-twins. Other individuals had fewer clonotypes in common with IBD patients than with healthy twins, especially with disease activity.

For every sample, eight separate reactions were used to make cDNA. TCRdb reprocessed the 5' RACE reads and keeps a single row for each CDR3 protein, giving no DNA. This table lists approximately 400,000 distinct CDR3 sequences. V is TRBV6-2 or TRBV6-3 and J is TRBJ2-1; absent DNA, TCRdb's TRBD2 call cannot be checked. The receptor comes from a human donor with ulcerative colitis or Crohn's disease, or a healthy co-twin of an affected twin (not recorded which). Specimen: blood. The CDR3 is CASRRIQGLAEVNEQFF.